This TCR beta chain is drawn from a study of blood T cell repertoires in COVID-19. About the research overall: The origin of the acute and convalescent COVID-19 samples was the United States, Italy and Spain. T cells, B-cell-depleted T cells, or PBMCs supplied cDNA or gDNA.

How the authors handled the data: Reference gene primer amplification yielded estimated nucleated cell counts. TCRdb's copy holds only in-frame clones and misses some; the assay was immunoSEQ multiplex PCR. V, J and clone size were drawn from that table, and D and trimming were deduced from the DNA. In the table there are 39,000 or so clones, roughly four fifths of which are singletons. The V segment lost 3 bases and the J segment 0 bases; nucleotides outside the gene matches: 3. CDR3 size: 15 residues. The germline V gene has CDR1 SGDLS and CDR2 YYNGEE. This TCR came from a middle-aged man with active or convalescent COVID-19. V and J are TRBV9 and TRBJ2-7; 10 bases match TRBD1. Sample: peripheral blood. CDR3 sequence reads: CASSARTGGSYEQYF. CDR3 nucleotides: TGTGCCAGCAGCGCCCGGACAGGGGGCTCCTACGAGCAGTACTTC.